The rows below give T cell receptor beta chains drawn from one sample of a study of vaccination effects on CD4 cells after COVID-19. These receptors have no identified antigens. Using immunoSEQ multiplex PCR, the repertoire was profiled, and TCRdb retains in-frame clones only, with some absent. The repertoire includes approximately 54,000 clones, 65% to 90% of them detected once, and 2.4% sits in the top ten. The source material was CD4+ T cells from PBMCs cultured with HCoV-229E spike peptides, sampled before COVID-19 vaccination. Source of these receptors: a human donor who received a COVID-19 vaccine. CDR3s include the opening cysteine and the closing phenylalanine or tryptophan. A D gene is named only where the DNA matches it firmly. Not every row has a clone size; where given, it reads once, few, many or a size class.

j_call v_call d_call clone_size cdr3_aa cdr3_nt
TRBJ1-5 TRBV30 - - CAWSVGSLNQPQHF TGTGCCTGGAGTGTGGGGAGTTTGAATCAGCCCCAGCATTTT
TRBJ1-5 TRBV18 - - CASSRSQNQPQHF TGTGCCAGCTCACGCAGTCAAAATCAGCCCCAGCATTTT
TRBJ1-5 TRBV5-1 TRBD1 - CASSLGDSNNQPQHF TGCGCCAGCAGCTTGGGGGACAGCAATAATCAGCCCCAGCATTTT
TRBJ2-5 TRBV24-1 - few CATSDRRDSGQETQYF TGTGCCACCAGTGACCGCCGGGACAGCGGGCAAGAGACCCAGTACTTC
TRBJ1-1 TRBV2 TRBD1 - CASSERGQRSTEAFF TGTGCCAGCAGTGAAAGGGGACAGAGATCCACTGAAGCTTTCTTT
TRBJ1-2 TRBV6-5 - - CASSYGRAYGYTF TGTGCCAGCAGTTACGGCAGGGCGTATGGCTACACCTTC
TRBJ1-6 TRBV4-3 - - CASSHVLGRASEWSYNSPLHF TGCGCCAGCAGCCACGTTTTAGGCAGGGCCAGCGAATGGTCCTATAATTCACCCCTCCACTTT
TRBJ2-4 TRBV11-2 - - CASSRTDWNKNIQYF TGTGCCAGCAGCCGAACCGACTGGAACAAAAACATTCAGTACTTC
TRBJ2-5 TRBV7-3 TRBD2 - CASSLTGYGLADQETQYF TGTGCCAGCAGCTTAACGGGATATGGACTAGCGGACCAAGAGACCCAGTACTTC
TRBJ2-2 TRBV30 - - CASEPQGLLTGELFF TGTGCCTCTGAGCCCCAAGGACTTTTGACCGGGGAGCTGTTTTTT
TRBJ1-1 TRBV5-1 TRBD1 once CASSSRQGQTEAFF TGCGCCAGCAGCTCGAGACAGGGTCAGACTGAAGCTTTCTTT
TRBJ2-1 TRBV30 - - CAWSSGLSSYNEQFF TGTGCCTGGAGTAGCGGGTTAAGCTCCTACAATGAGCAGTTCTTC
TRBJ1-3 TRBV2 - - CASREDLNTIYF TGTGCCAGCAGGGAGGACTTAAACACCATATATTTT
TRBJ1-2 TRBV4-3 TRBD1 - CASSQDRSAYGYTF TGCGCCAGCAGCCAGGACAGGTCGGCCTATGGCTACACCTTC
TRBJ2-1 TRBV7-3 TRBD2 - CASSLESGGLYNEQFF TGTGCCAGCAGCTTAGAATCGGGGGGGCTTTACAATGAGCAGTTCTTC
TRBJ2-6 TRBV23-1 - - CASSRRGGVLTGANVLTF TGCGCCAGCAGTCGCCGGGGCGGGGTCCTTACTGGGGCCAACGTCCTGACTTTC
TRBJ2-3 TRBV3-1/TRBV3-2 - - CASSQELGRDTQYF TGTGCCAGCAGCCAAGAATTGGGGCGGGATACGCAGTATTTT
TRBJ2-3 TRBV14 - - CASRERGTDTQYF TGTGCCAGCAGGGAAAGAGGCACAGATACGCAGTATTTT
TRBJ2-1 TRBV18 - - CASSPFGGDYNEQFF TGTGCCAGCTCACCATTCGGGGGCGATTACAATGAGCAGTTCTTC
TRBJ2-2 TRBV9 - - CASSGSWGFGELFF TGTGCCAGCAGCGGTAGTTGGGGCTTCGGGGAGCTGTTTTTT
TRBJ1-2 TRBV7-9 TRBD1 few CASSHATGGYGYTF TGTGCCAGCAGCCACGCGACAGGGGGCTATGGCTACACCTTC
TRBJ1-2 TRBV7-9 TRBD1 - CASSFSGQGVGYTF TGTGCCAGCAGCTTTTCGGGACAGGGTGTTGGCTACACCTTC
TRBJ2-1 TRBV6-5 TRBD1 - CASRQTGPPNEQFF TGTGCCAGCAGGCAGACAGGGCCGCCTAATGAGCAGTTCTTC
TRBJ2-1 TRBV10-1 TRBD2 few CASSTTGLASYNEQFF TGCGCCAGCAGCACCACGGGACTAGCGAGCTACAATGAGCAGTTCTTC
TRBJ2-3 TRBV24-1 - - CATSDSRGLDTQYF TGTGCCACCAGTGATTCCCGTGGATTGGATACGCAGTATTTT
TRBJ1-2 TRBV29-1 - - CSVEGTPTYGYTF TGCAGCGTTGAAGGGACACCTACCTATGGCTACACCTTC
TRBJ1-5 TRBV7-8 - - CASSSGGLGNQPQHF TGTGCCAGCAGCAGTGGGGGGTTGGGCAATCAGCCCCAGCATTTT
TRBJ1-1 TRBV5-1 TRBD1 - CASSQQGANTEAFF TGCGCCAGCAGCCAACAGGGGGCCAACACTGAAGCTTTCTTT
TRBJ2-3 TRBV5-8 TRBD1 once CASSRQGLFTDTQYF TGTGCCAGCAGCCGACAGGGTCTGTTCACAGATACGCAGTATTTT
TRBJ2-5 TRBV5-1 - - CASSLVGQQETQYF TGCGCCAGCAGCTTGGTTGGACAGCAAGAGACCCAGTACTTC
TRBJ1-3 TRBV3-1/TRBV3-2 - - CASSARDTSGNTIYF TGTGCCAGCAGTGCCAGGGATACCTCTGGAAACACCATATATTTT
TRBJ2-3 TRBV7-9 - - CASSLVQRYF TGTGCCAGCAGCTTAGTTCAACGGTATTTT
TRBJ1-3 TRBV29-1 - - CSVVPVQGPGNTIYF TGCAGCGTTGTACCAGTCCAAGGCCCTGGAAACACCATATATTTT
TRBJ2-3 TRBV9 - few CASSDSRGTDTQYF TGTGCCAGCAGCGACAGCAGAGGAACAGATACGCAGTATTTT
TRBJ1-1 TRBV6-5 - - CASSRTGRTNTEAFF TGTGCCAGCAGCCGGACGGGACGGACGAACACTGAAGCTTTCTTT
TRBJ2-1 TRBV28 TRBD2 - CASSLGGADDNEQFF TGTGCCAGCAGCCTCGGGGGGGCGGACGACAATGAGCAGTTCTTC
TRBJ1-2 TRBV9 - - CASSKQGQSYGYTF TGTGCCAGCAGCAAACAGGGTCAGTCCTATGGCTACACCTTC
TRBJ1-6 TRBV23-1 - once CASSQKGGQGSPLHF TGCGCCAGCAGTCAAAAGGGGGGGCAGGGTTCACCCCTCCACTTT
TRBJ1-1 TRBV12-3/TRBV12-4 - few CASSSRLVGEAFF TGTGCCAGCAGTTCAAGGCTCGTCGGTGAAGCTTTCTTT
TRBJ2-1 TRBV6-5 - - CASSPRHLDEQFF TGTGCCAGCAGCCCACGGCACCTGGATGAGCAGTTCTTC
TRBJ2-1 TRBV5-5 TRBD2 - CASSLRLAGEGEQFF TGTGCCAGCAGCTTAAGGTTAGCGGGGGAAGGTGAGCAGTTCTTC
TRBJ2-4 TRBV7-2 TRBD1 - CASTSTGTVLAKNIQYF TGTGCCAGCACATCAACCGGGACAGTCCTAGCCAAAAACATTCAGTACTTC
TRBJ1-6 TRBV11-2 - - CASSLDPTSSYNSPLHF TGTGCCAGCAGCTTAGATCCGACGAGCTCCTATAATTCACCCCTCCACTTT
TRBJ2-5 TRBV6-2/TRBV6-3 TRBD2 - CASSYQGGGAETQYF TGTGCCAGCAGTTACCAGGGCGGGGGGGCAGAGACCCAGTACTTC
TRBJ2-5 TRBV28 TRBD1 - CASSNDRDSQETQYF TGTGCCAGCAGTAACGACAGGGATTCCCAAGAGACCCAGTACTTC
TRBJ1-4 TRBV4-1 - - CASTQGPLATNEKLFF TGCGCCAGCACCCAGGGACCGCTCGCAACTAATGAAAAACTGTTTTTT
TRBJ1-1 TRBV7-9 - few CASSSYGTEAFF TGTGCCAGCAGCTCGTACGGCACTGAAGCTTTCTTT
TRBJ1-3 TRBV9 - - CASSVGNTIYF TGTGCCAGCAGCGTAGGAAACACCATATATTTT
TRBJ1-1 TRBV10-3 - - CAISGFNAGNTEAFF TGTGCCATCAGTGGCTTTAATGCGGGGAACACTGAAGCTTTCTTT
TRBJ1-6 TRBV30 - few CAWMGGGGVNSPLHF TGTGCCTGGATGGGAGGAGGAGGTGTGAATTCACCCCTCCACTTT
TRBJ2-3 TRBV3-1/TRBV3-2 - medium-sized CASSPNLGDTQYF TGTGCCAGCAGCCCCAACTTAGGGGATACGCAGTATTTT